This T cell receptor beta chain was sequenced during a study of blood T cell repertoires in COVID-19. Background on the study: From T cells, B-cell-depleted T cells, or PBMCs came the material, which was cDNA or gDNA.

Trimming left V 4 bases short and J 0 bases short, with 7 bases between. CDR1 and CDR2 from the germline V gene are SGHRS and YFSETQ. This CDR3 comprises 13 residues. The repertoire was sequenced with immunoSEQ multiplex PCR; TCRdb's copy has only in-frame clones and lacks some. Of 300,000 to 400,000 clones listed, 75% to 90% are singletons. Comment on this clone: The sample carries other DNA sequences with the same CDR3.

Seattle's enrolled individuals joined amid active infection and were then monitored longitudinally. This receptor was taken from a woman aged 60 to 75 with COVID-19, enrolled during active disease. Sequencing input: peripheral blood. This rearrangement joins TRBV5-1 to TRBJ1-1, with D unresolved. The CDR3 loop is CASSGQLNTEAFF. Written as DNA, the CDR3 is TGCGCCAGCAGCGGGCAGTTGAACACTGAAGCTTTCTTT.